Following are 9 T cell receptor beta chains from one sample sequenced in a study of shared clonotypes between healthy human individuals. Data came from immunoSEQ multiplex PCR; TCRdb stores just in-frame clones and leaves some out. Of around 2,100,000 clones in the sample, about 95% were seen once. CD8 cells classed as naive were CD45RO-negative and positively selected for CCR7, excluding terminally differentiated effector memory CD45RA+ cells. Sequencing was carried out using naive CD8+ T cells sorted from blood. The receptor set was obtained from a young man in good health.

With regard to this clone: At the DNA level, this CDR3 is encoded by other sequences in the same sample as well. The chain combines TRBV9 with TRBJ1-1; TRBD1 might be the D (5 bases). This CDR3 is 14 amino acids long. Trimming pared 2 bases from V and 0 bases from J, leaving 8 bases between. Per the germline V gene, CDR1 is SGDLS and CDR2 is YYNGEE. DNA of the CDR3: TGTGCCAGCAGCGTGGGGGAAATGAACACTGAAGCTTTCTTT. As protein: CASSVGEMNTEAFF.

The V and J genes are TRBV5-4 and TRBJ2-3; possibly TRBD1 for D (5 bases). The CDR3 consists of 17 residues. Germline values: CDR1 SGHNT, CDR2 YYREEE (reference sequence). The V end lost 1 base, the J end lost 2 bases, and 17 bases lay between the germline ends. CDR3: CASSLRGEEFNTDTQYF. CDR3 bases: TGTGCCAGCAGCTTGAGGGGTGAAGAATTCAACACAGATACGCAGTATTTT.

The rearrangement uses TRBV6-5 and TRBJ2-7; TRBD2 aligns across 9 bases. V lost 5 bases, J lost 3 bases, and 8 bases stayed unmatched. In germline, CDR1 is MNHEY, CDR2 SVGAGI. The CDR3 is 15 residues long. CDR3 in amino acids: CASSPGLALGYEQYF. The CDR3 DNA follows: TGTGCCAGCAGTCCGGGACTAGCTTTGGGCTACGAGCAGTACTTC.

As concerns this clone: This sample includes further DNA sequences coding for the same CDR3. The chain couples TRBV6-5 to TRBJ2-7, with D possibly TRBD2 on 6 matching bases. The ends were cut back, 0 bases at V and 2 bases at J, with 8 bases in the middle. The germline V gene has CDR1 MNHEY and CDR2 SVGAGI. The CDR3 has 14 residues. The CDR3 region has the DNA TGTGCCAGCAGTTACTCGTCGGGGGCCTACGAGCAGTACTTC. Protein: CASSYSSGAYEQYF.

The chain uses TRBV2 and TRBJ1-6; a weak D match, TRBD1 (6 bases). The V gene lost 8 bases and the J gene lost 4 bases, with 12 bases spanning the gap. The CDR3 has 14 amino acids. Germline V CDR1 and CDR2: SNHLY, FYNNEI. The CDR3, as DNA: TGTGCCAGCTACAAGGACAGATATAATTCACCCCTCCACTTT. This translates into CASYKDRYNSPLHF.

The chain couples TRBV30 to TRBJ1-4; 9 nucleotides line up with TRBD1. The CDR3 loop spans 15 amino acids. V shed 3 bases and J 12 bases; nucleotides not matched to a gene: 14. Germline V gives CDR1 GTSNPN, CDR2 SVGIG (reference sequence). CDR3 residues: CAWRPGQGSGMELFF. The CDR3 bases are TGTGCCTGGAGGCCGGGACAGGGTTCGGGGATGGAACTGTTTTTT.

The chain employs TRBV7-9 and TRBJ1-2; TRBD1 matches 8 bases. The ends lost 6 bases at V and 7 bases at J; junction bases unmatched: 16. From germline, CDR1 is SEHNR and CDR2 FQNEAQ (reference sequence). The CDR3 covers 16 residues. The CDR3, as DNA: TGTGCCAGCAGGTCGGCGGGACAGGTATTAGTCCGTGGCTACACCTTC. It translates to CASRSAGQVLVRGYTF.

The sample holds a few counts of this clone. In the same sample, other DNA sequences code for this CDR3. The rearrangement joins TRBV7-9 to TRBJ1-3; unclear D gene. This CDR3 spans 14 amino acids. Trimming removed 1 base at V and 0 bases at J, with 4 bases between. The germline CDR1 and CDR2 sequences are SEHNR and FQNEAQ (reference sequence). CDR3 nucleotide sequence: TGTGCCAGCAGCTTAGGGGACTCTGGAAACACCATATATTTT. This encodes CASSLGDSGNTIYF.

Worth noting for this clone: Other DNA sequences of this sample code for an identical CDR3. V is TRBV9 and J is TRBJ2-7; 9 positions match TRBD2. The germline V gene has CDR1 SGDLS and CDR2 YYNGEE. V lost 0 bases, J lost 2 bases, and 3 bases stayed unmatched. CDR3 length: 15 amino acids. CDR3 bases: TGTGCCAGCAGCGTAGGGAGCGGGAGGACCTACGAGCAGTACTTC. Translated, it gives CASSVGSGRTYEQYF.